The source of this T cell receptor beta chain is a study of T-cell memory formation after mild COVID-19. About the study: Each donor largely had its own TCR clusters. Study results and caveats: The second-wave clones peaking on day 37 were not confirmed as SARS-CoV-2-specific. A second wave expanding day 15 to 37 was CD4+-biased; contracting clones were balanced. CM and EM subsets held most contracting CD4+ clones; EMRA held CD8+ ones.

Using its own MiXCR run on the 5' RACE reads, TCRdb lists one record per CDR3 protein. The sample records more than 300,000 distinct CDR3 sequences, 20% to 25% being singletons. Details on this clonotype: Antigen: not known.

The source is a man aged 18 to 30 who had mild COVID-19 (a few samples of this study predate the infection). Cell type and time point are not known. The sample consisted of PBMCs or a T cell subset sorted from them (not recorded which).

In nucleotides, the CDR3 is TGTGCCAGCAGCCAAGGAGCTGGGGGGTACCAAGAGACCCAGTACTTC. Protein sequence: CASSQGAGGYQETQYF. V usage is TRBV14 and J usage is TRBJ2-5; D possibly corresponds to TRBD2 (6 bases). The V end was cut by 1 base, the J end by 0 bases, with 12 bases between. The CDR3 has 16 residues. Germline values: CDR1 SGHDN, CDR2 FVKESK.